The text below deals with one T cell receptor beta chain. The antigen remains undetermined. The sample is drawn from a study of cytomegalovirus exposure and HLA in healthy donors. Study-wide results and caveats: Some highly shared sequence variants likely arose as a pipeline artifact. Later work found that TCR association rates differed between HLA loci; DRB1 had the most and HLA-C the fewest. Researchers counted some 150 TCR beta chains as cytomegalovirus-associated. TCR beta chain V- and J-gene trimming was linked, in a later analysis, to a missense variant in DCLRE1C.

The length of the CDR3 is 15 residues. The V and J ends lost 5 bases and 5 bases, in that order; junction bases with no gene match: 4. The V gene's germline CDR1 is MDHEN and CDR2 SYDVKM. PCR amplification relied on 60 Vbeta primers (plus 13 Jbeta primers). Assay: immunoSEQ multiplex PCR; the TCRdb copy retains only in-frame clones and omits some. The sample has more than 65,000 clones, around 70% seen once. Specimen: PBMCs. The J gene is TRBJ2-5, the V gene TRBV28; the match to TRBD2 covers 14 bases. The TCR was taken from a woman aged 50 to 60 in good health and CMV-seropositive. This chain's CDR3 is CASSTGTSGSETQYF. CDR3 in DNA: TGTGCCAGCAGTACGGGGACTAGCGGGAGTGAGACCCAGTACTTC.